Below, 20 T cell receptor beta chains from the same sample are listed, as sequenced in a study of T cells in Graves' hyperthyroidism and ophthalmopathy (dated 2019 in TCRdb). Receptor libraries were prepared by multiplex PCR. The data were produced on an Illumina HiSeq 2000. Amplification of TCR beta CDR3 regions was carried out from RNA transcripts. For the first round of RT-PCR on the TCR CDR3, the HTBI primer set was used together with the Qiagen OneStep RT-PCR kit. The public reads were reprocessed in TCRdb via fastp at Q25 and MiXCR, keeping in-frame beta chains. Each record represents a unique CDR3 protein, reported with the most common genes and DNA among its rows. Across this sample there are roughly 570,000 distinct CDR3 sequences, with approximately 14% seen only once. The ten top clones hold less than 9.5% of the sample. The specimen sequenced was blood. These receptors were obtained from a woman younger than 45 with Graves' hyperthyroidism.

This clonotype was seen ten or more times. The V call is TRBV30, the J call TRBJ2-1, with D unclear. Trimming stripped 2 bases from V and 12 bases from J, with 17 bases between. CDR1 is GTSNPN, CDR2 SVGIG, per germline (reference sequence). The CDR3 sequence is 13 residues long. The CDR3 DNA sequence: TGTGCCTGGAGTTTGACAAAGTCGGATCGGCAGTTCTTC. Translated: CAWSLTKSDRQFF.

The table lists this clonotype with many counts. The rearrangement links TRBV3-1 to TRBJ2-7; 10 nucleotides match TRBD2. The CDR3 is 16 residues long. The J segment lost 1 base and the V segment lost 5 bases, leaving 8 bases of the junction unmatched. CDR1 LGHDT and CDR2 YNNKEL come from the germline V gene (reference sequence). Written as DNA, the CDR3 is TGTGCCAGCAGCGACCCTAGCGGGAGATGGTCCTACGAGCAGTACTTC. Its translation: CASSDPSGRWSYEQYF.

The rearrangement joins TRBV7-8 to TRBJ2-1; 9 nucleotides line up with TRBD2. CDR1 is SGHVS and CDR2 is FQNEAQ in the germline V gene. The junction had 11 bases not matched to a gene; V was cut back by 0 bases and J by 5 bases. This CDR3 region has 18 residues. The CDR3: CASSLATRVREGDNEQFF. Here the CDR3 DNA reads TGTGCCAGCAGCTTAGCGACTAGGGTGCGGGAGGGGGACAATGAGCAGTTCTTC.

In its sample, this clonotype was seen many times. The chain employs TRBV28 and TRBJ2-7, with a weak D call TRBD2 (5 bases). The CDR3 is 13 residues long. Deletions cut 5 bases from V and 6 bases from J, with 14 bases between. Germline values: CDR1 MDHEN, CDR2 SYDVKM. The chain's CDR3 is CASSTRGIPEQYF. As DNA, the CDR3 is TGTGCCAGCAGTACTAGAGGTATTCCCGAGCAGTACTTC.

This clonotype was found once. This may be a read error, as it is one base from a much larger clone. This CDR3 reads CASSSKVLAGGTNTGELLF. CDR3 nucleotides: TGTGCCAGCAGCTCTAAGGTCCTAGCGGGAGGGACGAACACCGGGGAGCTGCTTTTT. This chain uses TRBV12-3 or TRBV12-4 with TRBJ2-2; 12 bases align to TRBD2. The CDR3 is 19 amino acids.

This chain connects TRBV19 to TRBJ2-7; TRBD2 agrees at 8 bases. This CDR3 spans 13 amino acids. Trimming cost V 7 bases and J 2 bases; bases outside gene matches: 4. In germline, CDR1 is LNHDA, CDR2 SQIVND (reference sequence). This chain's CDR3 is CASKISGTYEQYF. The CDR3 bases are TGTGCCAGTAAGATTAGCGGGACCTACGAGCAGTACTTC.

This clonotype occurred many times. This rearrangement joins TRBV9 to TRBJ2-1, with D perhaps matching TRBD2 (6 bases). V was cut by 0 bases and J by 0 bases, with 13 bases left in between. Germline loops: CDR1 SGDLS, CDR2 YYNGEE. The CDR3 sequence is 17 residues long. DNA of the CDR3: TGTGCCAGCAGCGTAGTGCCTAGCGCAAGCTCCTACAATGAGCAGTTCTTC. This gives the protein CASSVVPSASSYNEQFF.

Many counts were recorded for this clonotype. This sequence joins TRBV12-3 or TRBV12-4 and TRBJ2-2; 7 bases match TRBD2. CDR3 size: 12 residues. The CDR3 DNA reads TGTGCGGGCGGGAGGAACACCGGGGAGCTGTTTTTT. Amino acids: CAGGRNTGELFF.

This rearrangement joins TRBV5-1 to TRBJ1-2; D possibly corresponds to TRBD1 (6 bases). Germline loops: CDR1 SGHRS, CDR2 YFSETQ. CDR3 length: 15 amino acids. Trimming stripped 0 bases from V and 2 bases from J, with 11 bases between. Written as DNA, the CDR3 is TGCGCCAGCAGCTTGGTAGGGACAACCAACTATGGCTACACCTTC. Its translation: CASSLVGTTNYGYTF.

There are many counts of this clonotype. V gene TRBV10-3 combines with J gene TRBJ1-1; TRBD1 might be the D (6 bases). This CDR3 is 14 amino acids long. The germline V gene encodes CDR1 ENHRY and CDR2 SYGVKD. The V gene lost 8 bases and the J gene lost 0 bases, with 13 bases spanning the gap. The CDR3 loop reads CAIGMQGLNTEAFF. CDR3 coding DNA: TGTGCCATCGGAATGCAGGGGTTGAACACTGAAGCTTTCTTT.

The CDR3 DNA reads as TGTGCCAGCAGTTGGGGTCTGGGGCAGTTCTTC. Its protein is CASSWGLGQFF. The rearrangement links TRBV12-3 or TRBV12-4 to TRBJ2-1, with unresolved D. Trimming removed 4 bases at V and 12 bases at J, with 10 bases between. The CDR3 is 11 amino acids.

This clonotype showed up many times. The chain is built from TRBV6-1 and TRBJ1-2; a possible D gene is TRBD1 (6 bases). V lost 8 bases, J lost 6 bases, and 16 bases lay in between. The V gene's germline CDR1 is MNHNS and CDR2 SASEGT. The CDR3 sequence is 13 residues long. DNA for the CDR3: TGTGCCAGCGCCCGACAGGACTTCAATGGCTACACCTTC. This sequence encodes CASARQDFNGYTF.

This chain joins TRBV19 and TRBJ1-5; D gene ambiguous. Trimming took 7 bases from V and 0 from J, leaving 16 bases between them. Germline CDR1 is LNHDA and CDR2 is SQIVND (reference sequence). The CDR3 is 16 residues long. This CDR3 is CASKLDRVASNQPQHF. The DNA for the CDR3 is TGTGCCAGTAAGCTCGATCGTGTGGCTAGCAATCAGCCCCAGCATTTT.

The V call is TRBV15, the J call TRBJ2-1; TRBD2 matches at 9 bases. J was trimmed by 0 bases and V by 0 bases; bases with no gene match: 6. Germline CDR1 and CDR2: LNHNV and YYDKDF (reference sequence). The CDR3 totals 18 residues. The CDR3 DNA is TGTGCCACCAGCAGAGATCTAGCGGGAAAGAGCTCCTACAATGAGCAGTTCTTC. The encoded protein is CATSRDLAGKSSYNEQFF.

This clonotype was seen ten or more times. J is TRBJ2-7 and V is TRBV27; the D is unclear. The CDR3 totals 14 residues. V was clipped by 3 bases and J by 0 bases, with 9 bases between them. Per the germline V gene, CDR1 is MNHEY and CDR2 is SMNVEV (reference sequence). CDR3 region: CASSFRGASYEQYF. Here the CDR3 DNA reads TGTGCCAGCAGTTTTCGAGGTGCCTCCTACGAGCAGTACTTC.

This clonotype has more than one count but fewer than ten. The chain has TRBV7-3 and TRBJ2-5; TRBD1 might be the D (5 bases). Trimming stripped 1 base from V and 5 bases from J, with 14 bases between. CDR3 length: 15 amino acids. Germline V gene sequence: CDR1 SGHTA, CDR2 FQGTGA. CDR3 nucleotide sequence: TGTGCCAGCAGCTTAAATGCAGGGTTGGTCGAGACCCAGTACTTC. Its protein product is CASSLNAGLVETQYF.

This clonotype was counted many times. The CDR3 DNA follows: TGCAGTGCTCAGGCTCTCAGTGCCCCCAACATTCAGTACTTC. This sequence encodes CSAQALSAPNIQYF. The chain carries TRBV20-1 and TRBJ2-4, with D unclear. The CDR3 has 14 residues. Per germline, CDR1 DFQATT and CDR2 SNEGSKA (reference sequence). V lost 5 bases to trimming and J lost 7 bases, with 18 bases between them.

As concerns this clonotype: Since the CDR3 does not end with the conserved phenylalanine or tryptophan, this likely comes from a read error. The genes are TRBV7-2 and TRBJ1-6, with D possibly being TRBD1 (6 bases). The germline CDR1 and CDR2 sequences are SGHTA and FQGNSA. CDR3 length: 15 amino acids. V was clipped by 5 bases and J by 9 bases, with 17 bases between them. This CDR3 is CASSPRGGQGSPLHS. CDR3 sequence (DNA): TGTGCCAGCAGCCCCCGAGGGGGGCAGGGTTCACCCCTCCACTCT.

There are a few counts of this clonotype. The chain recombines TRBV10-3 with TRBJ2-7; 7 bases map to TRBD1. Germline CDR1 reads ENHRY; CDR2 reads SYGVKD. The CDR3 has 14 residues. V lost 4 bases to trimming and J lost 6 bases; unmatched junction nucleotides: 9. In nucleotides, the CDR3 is TGTGCCATCAGTGGGGCGGACAGGTCGAGCGAGCAGTACTTC. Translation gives CAISGADRSSEQYF.

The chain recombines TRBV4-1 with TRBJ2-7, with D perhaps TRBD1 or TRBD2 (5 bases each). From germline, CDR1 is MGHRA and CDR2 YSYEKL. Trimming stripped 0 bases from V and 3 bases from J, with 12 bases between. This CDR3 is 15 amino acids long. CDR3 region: CASSQEWDGVYEQYF. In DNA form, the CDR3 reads TGCGCCAGCAGCCAAGAATGGGACGGGGTCTACGAGCAGTACTTC.